What follows is one T cell receptor (beta chain) and its context. Its binding antigen is unknown. No base qualities exist here, and no much larger clone lies one base off it. The data originate from a study of radiation and T cells in renal cell carcinoma (dated by TCRdb to between 2020 and 2021). With respect to the entire study: Samples were obtained from a clinical trial, in which 15 Gy stereotactic body radiation therapy was delivered to primary renal cell carcinomas and nephrectomy was performed 4 weeks later. TCR beta sequencing covered fewer than 60 samples in total, comprising some 26 tumors and 27 peripheral blood samples. Across all 50 or so samples, 4,016,671 unique CDR3 nucleotide sequences encoding roughly 2,800,000 unique CDR3 amino acid sequences were identified.

Results the study describes overall, beyond this receptor: Because the trial had a single-armed design, the trial could not examine how radiation dose or scheduling affected the TCR repertoire. In blood, the top tumor clonotypes increased between baseline and 2 weeks post-radiation and then shrank by 4 weeks, which suggests that tumor-resident clones expanded only transiently. Dynamics of the blood repertoire were not tracked past 4 weeks after treatment. No pretreatment tumor biopsies were available, so the baseline intratumoral presence of clonotypes could not be determined.

TCR beta libraries were generated from genomic DNA with the immunoSEQ kit, following the manufacturer's recommendations. To prepare the libraries, a first multiplex PCR with proprietary primers was run, followed by a second PCR that added unique barcodes, and a bead cleanup was done after each round. Each sample batch included a kit-provided positive control reaction and a negative control reaction. The final libraries were assessed on an Agilent 4200 TapeStation D1000 ScreenTape, pooled by volume, and quantified by qPCR. Sequencing ran on an Illumina NextSeq500 with a MidOutput 150-cycle cartridge, using 156 Read1 and 15 Index1 cycles with kit custom primers. The pooled library was loaded at 0.95 to 1 pM, with an approximately 21% PhiX control spiked in. The original pipeline was this. Vendor-processed data were analyzed in R, with a clonotype defined as all T cells sharing the same CDR3 nucleotide sequence. For clone abundance analyses, frequencies were normalized to the 10,000 most abundant clones in each sample. Before analysis, public T cell clones were removed, and these numbered fewer than six per sample on average. Tumor-enriched and baseline blood-enriched clonotypes were defined by at least a 32-fold difference in abundance between compartments. Clonotypes expanded or contracted between blood time points were identified with a beta-binomial differential abundance model. Similarity between tumor and blood repertoires was quantified using the Baroni-Urbani and Buser coefficient, and groups were compared with two-tailed Wilcoxon tests in R. TCRdb limited this immuneACCESS table to in-frame rearrangements with V and J called. A share of clones is missing; checked studies link under half to unresolved V genes, and the rest is unexplained. That table furnishes V, J and clone size, whereas the DNA furnished D and trimming. The sample contains approximately 120,000 clones, approximately 82% of them found a single time. Around 3% of the sample is taken by the ten largest.

V is shortened by 2 bases, J by 0 bases, and the region joining them spans 14 bases. The germline V gene encodes CDR1 LNHDA and CDR2 SQIVND (reference sequence). The CDR3 goes from the cysteine to the phenylalanine over 17 residues. Of the read, only the CDR3 DNA is kept; its 51 bases are in frame from base 1. Read against the paper, the sample's time point label means: baseline pretreatment blood. The treatment or condition tag for this specimen amounts to: 15 Gy SBRT to primary tumor, nephrectomy 4 weeks later. Serial peripheral blood from radiation-treated patients was sampled at baseline, 2 weeks and 4 weeks after SBRT to track tumor-enriched clonotypes. Every patient's renal cell carcinoma showed clear cell pathology. Genomic DNA for TCR sequencing was prepared using the QIAamp DNA Blood Mini Kit (Qiagen). Samples were included in the analyses only if all quality control checks were passed.

The sequence came from a woman aged 55-70 years with renal cell carcinoma. The sample in question was blood, obtained from a patient whose treatment included radiotherapy and nephrectomy. The chain is assembled from TRBV19 and TRBJ1-5, with a weak D call of TRBD1 (6 bases match). CDR3 protein: CASSIPGGDNSNQPQHF. The nucleotides are TGTGCCAGTAGTATACCCGGGGGGGACAATAGCAATCAGCCCCAGCATTTT.